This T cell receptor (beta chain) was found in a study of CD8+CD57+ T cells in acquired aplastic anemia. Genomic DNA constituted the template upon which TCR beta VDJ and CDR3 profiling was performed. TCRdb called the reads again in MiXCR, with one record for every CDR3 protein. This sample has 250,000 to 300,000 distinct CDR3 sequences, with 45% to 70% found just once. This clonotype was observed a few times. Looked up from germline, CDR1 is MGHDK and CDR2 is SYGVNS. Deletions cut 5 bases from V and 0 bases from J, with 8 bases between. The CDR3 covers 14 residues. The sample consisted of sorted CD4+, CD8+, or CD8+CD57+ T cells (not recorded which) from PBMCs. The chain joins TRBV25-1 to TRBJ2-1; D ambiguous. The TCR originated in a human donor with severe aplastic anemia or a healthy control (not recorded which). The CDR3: CASSRMSSYNEQFF. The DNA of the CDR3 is TGTGCCAGCAGTAGGATGAGCTCCTACAATGAGCAGTTCTTC.